This TCR beta chain is drawn from a study of beta chain features in type 1 diabetes. Overall study results and limits: There was a moderate but significant shortening of TCRB CDR3s in all four CD4+ subsets of Type 1 diabetes patients.

For this clone: The target antigen is unknown.

Researchers reported sorting CD4+ naive, central memory, regulatory and stem cell-like memory cells via CD45RO/CCR7/CD25/CD127/CD95/CD27. Over 95% purity was reached by all sorted populations. Since all of the isolated RNA was reverse transcribed, expressed TCRB transcripts were what got sequenced. Clones were sequenced by immunoSEQ multiplex PCR, and TCRdb holds only the in-frame ones, with some missing. The sample has approximately 57,000 clones, around 53% seen once; the top ten hold 2.6%. The CDR3 loop spans 19 amino acids. The source of this sequence is a woman between 35 and 50 years old with type 1 diabetes. What was sequenced was Tregs from blood. This chain connects TRBV21-1 to TRBJ2-3; the DNA was not compared with TRBD2, the D call given in the table. TRBV21-1 represents a pseudogene. This CDR3 reads CASSLRCSGRIGGPDTQYF. For the CDR3, the DNA is TGTGCCAGCAGCCTCCGGTGTAGCGGGAGGATCGGGGGCCCAGATACGCAGTATTTT.